A single T cell receptor (beta chain) is shown here with its context. With autoimmune disease history or systemic immunosuppression, patients were excluded. The assay was immunoSEQ multiplex PCR, and TCRdb's table has in-frame clones only and misses some. The table shows about 120,000 clones, with more than 70% occurring only once. In germline, CDR1 is SGHVS, CDR2 FNYEAQ. This CDR3 has 16 residues. V gave up 4 bases and J gave up 6 bases, with 22 bases separating them. This record belongs to a study of OX40 agonist ivuxolimab in advanced cancers. The receptor comes from an adult with an advanced solid tumor such as melanoma, head and neck, liver or kidney cancer. The chain couples TRBV7-6 to TRBJ2-7, with D perhaps given as TRBD1 or TRBD2 (5 bases each). Sequenced material: CD4+ or CD8+ T cells sorted from blood, taken in a trial of the OX40 agonist ivuxolimab. CDR3 protein: CASSYTAGTEFFEQYF. The CDR3 DNA follows: TGTGCCAGCAGCTATACTGCCGGGACGGAGTTTTTCGAGCAGTACTTC.